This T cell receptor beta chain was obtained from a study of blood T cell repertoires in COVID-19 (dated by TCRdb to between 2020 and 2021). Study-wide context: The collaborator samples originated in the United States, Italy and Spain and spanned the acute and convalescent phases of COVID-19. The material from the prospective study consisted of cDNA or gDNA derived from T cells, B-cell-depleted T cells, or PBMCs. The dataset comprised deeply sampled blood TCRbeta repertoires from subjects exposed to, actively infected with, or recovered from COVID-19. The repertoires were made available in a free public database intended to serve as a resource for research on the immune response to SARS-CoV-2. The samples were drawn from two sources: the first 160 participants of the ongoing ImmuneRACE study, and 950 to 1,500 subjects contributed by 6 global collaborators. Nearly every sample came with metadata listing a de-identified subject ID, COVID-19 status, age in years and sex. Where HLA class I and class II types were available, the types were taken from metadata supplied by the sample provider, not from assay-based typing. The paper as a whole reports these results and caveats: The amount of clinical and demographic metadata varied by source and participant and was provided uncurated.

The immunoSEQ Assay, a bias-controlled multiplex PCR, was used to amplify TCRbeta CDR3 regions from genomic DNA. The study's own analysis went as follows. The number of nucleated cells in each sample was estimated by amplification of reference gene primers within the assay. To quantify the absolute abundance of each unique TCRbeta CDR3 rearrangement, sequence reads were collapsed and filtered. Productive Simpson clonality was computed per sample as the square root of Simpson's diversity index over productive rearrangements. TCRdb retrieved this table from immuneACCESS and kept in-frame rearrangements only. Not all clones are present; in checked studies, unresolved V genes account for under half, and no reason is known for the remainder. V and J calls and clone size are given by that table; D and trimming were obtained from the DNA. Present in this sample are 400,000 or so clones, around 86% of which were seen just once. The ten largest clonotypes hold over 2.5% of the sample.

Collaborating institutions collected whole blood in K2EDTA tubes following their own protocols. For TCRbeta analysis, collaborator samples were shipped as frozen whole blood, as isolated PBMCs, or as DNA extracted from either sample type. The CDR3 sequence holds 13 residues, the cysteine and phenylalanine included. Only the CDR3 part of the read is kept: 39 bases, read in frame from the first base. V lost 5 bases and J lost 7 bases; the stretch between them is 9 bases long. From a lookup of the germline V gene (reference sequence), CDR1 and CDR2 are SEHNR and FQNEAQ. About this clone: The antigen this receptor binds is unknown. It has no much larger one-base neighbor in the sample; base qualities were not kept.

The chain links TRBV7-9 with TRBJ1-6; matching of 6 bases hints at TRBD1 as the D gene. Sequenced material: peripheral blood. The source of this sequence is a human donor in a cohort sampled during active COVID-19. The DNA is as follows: TGTGCCAGCAGCGTACAGGGAAATTCACCCCTCCACTTT. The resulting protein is CASSVQGNSPLHF.